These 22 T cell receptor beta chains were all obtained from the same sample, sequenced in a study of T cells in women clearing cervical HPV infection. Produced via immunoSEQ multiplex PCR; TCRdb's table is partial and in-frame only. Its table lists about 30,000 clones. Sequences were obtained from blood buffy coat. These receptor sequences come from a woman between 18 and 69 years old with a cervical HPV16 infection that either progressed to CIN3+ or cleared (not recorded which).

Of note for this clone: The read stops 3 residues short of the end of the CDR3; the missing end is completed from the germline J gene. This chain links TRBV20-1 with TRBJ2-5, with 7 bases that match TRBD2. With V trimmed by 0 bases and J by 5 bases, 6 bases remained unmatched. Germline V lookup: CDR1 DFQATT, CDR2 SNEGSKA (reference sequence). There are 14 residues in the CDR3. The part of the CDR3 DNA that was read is TGCAGTGCTAGAGATGTCGGGCGGGGGGAGACC. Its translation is CSARDVGRGET. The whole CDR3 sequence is CSARDVGRGETQYF.

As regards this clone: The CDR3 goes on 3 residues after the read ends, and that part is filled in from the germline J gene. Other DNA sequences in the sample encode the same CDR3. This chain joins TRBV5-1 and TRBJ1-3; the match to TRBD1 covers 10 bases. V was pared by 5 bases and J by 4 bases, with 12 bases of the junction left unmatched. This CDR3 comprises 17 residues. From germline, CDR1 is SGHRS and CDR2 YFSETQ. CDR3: CASRPTRTGGAGNTIYF. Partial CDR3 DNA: TGCGCCAGCAGGCCTACGAGGACAGGGGGTGCAGGAAACACC.

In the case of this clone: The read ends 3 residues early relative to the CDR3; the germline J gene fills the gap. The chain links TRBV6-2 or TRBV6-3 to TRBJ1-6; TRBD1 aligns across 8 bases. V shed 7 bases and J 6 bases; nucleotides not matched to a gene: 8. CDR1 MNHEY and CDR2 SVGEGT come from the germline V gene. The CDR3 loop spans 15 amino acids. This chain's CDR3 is CASNSDRGRNSPLHF. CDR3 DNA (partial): TGTGCCAGCAACTCCGACAGGGGACGTAATTCACCC.

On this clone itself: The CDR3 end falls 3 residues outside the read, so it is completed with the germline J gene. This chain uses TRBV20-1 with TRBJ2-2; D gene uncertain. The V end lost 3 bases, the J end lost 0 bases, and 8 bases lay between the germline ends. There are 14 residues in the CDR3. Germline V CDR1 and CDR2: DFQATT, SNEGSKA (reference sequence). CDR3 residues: CSARVDSNTGELFF. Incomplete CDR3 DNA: TGCAGTGCTAGGGTTGACTCGAACACCGGGGAG.

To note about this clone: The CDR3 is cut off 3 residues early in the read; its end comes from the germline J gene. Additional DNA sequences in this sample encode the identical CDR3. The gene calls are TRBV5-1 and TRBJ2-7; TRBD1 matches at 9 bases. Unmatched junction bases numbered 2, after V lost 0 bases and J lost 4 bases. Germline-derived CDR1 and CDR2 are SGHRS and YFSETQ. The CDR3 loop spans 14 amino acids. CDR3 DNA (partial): TGCGCCAGCAGCTTGGTGGGACAGGGTTACGAG. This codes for CASSLVGQGYE. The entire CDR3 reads CASSLVGQGYEQYF.

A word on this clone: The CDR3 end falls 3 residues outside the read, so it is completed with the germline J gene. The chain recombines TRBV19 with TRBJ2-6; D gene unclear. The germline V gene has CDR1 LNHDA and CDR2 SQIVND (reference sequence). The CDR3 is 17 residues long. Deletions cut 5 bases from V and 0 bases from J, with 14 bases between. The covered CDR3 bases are TGTGCCAGTAGTCTGGCTTACGAGATCTCTGGGGCCAACGTC. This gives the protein CASSLAYEISGANV. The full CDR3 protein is CASSLAYEISGANVLTF.

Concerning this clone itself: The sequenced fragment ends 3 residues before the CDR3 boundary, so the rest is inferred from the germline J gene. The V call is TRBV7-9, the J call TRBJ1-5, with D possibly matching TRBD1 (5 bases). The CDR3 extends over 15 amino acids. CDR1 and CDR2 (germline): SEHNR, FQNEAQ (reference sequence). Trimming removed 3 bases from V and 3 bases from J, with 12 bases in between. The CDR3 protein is CASSLGTGINQPQHF. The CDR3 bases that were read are TGTGCCAGCAGCTTGGGCACAGGTATCAATCAGCCC.

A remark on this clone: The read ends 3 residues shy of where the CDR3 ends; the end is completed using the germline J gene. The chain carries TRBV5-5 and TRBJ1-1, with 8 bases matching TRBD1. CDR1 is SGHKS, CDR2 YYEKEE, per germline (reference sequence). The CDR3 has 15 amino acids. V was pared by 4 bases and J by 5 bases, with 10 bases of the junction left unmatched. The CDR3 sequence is CASSTGQARVTEAFF. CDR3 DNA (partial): TGTGCCAGCAGCACGGGACAGGCGAGGGTGACTGAA.

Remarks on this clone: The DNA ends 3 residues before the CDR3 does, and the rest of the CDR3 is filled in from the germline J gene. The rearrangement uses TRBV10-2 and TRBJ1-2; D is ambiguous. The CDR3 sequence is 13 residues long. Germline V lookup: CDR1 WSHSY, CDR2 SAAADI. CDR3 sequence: CASKQSGSGEYTF. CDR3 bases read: TGCGCCAGCAAGCAAAGTGGCAGCGGGGAG.

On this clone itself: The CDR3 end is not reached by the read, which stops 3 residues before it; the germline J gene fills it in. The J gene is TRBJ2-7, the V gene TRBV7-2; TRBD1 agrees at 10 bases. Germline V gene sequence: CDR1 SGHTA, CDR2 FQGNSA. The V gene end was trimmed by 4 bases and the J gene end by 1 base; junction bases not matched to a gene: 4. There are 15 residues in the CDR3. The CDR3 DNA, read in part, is TGTGCCAGCAGCTCCCCGGACAGGGGGTCCTACGAG. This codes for CASSSPDRGSYE. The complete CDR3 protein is CASSSPDRGSYEQYF.

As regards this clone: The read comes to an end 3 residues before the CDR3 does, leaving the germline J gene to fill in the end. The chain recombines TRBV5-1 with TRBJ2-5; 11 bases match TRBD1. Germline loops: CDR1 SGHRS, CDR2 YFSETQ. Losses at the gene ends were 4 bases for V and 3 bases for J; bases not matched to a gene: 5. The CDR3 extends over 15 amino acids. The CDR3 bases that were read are TGCGCCAGCAGCAATTGGGACAGGGGGAAAGAGACC. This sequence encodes CASSNWDRGKET. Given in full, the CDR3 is CASSNWDRGKETQYF.

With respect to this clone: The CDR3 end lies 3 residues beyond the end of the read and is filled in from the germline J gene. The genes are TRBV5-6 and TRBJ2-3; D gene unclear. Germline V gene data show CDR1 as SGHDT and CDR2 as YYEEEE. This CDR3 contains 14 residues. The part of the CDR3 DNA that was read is TGTGCCAGCAGCTTGGGGCGGAACCAAGAGACG. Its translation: CASSLGRNQET. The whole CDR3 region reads CASSLGRNQETQYF.

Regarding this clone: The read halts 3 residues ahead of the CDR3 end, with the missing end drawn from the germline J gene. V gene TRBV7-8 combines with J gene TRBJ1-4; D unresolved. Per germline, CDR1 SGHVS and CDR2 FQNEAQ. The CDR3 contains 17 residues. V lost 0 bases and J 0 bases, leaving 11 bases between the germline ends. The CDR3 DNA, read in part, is TGTGCCAGCAGCTTAGCTAGGAGGAGGGCAACTAATGAAAAA. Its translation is CASSLARRRATNEK. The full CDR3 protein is CASSLARRRATNEKLFF. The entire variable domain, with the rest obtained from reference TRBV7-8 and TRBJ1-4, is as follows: GAGVSQSPRYKVAKRGQDVALRCDPISGHVSLFWYQQALGQGPEFLTYFQNEAQLDKSGLPSDRFFAERPEGSVSTLKIQRTQQEDSAVYLCASSLARRRATNEKLFFGSGTQLSVL.

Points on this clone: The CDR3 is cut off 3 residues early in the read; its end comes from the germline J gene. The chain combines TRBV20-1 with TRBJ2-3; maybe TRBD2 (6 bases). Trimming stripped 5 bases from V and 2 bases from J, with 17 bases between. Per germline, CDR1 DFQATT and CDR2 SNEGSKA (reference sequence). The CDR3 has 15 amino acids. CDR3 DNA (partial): TGCAGTGCTCAACCCACTAGCCCGAACACAGATACG. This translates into CSAQPTSPNTDT. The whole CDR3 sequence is CSAQPTSPNTDTQYF.

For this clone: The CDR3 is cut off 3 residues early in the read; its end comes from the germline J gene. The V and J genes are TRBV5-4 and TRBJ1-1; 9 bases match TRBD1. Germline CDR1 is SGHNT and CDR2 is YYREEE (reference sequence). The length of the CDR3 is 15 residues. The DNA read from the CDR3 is TGTGCCAGCAGCCCGAATTCCGGGACAGGGCGGAGG. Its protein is CASSPNSGTGRR. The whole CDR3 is CASSPNSGTGRRAFF.

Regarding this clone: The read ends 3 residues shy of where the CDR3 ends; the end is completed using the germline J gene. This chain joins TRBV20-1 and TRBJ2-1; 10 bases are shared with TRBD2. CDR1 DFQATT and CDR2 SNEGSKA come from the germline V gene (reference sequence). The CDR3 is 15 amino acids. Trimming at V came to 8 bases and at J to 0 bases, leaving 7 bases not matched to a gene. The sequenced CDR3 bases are TGCAGTCCCCTAGCGGGGGTGAGCTCCTACAATGAG. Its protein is CSPLAGVSSYNE. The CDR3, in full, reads CSPLAGVSSYNEQFF.

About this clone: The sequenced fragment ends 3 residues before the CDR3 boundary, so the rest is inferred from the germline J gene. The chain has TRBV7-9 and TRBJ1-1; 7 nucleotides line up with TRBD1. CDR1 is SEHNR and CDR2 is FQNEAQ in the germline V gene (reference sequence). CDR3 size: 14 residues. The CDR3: CASSLSTGEETAFF. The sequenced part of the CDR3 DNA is TGTGCCAGCAGCTTAAGCACAGGGGAAGAGACA.

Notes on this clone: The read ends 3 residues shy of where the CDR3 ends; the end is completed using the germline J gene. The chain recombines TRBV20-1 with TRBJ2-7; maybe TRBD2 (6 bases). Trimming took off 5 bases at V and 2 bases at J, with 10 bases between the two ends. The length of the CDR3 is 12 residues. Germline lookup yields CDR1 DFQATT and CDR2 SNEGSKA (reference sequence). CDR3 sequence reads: CSAWDSAYEQYF. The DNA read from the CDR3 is TGCAGTGCTTGGGACTCCGCCTACGAG.

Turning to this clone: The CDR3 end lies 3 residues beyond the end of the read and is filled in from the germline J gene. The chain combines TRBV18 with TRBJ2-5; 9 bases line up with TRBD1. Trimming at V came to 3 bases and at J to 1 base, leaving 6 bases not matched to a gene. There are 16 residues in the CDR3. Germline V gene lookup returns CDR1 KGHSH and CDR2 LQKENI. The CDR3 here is CASSPMTGGTQETQYF. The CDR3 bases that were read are TGTGCCAGCTCACCTATGACAGGGGGAACCCAAGAGACC.

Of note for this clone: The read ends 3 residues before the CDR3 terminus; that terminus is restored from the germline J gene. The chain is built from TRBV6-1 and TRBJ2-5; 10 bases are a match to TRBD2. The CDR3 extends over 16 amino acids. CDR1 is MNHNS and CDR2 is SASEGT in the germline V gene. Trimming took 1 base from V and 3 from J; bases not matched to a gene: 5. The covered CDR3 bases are TGTGCCAGCAGTGAAGAACTAGCGGGGCCCAAAGAGACC. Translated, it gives CASSEELAGPKET. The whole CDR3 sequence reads CASSEELAGPKETQYF.

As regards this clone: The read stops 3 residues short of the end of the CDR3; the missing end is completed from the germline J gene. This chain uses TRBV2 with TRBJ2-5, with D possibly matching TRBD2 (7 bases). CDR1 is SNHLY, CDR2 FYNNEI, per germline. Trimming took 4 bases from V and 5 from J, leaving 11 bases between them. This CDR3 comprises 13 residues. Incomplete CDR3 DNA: TGTGCCAGCAGTGGAGGGGGAGGGGAGACC. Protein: CASSGGGGET. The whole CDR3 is CASSGGGGETQYF.

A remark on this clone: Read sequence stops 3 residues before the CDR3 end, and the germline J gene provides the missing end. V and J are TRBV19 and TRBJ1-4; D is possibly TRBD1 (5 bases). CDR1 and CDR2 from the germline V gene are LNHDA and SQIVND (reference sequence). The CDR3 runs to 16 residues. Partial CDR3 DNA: TGTGCCAGTTCTACACGAGATTTCTCTGGGGCCAACGTA. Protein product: CASSTRDFSGANV. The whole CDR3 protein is CASSTRDFSGANVLFF.